These T cell receptor beta chains were read from a single sample in a study of T cell changes during pregnancy in multiple sclerosis. Profiled with immunoSEQ multiplex PCR; TCRdb holds only in-frame clones, not every one. Altogether some 52,000 clones are present, 92% being singletons, with the ten largest covering under 0.3%. The material was CD4+ T cells from peripheral blood mononuclear cells, obtained in the third trimester of pregnancy. The receptors stem from a female donor with multiple sclerosis, enrolled in a pregnancy study. CDR3s include the opening cysteine and the closing phenylalanine or tryptophan. The D gene is left open where the match is weak. The listing skips clone size in some rows; elsewhere it reads once, few, many or a size class.

J: TRBJ2-1; size: NA; V: TRBV7-3; length: 15; D: TRBD1; CDR3: CASSSGQDRLNEQFF; DNA: TGTGCCAGCAGCTCGGGACAGGATCGCCTCAATGAGCAGTTCTTC
J: TRBJ1-3; size: NA; V: TRBV25-1; length: 16; D: NA; CDR3: CASSEGLGRSGNTIYF; DNA: TGTGCCAGCAGTGAAGGTCTGGGGAGATCGGGAAACACCATATATTTT
J: TRBJ1-2; size: NA; V: TRBV5-4; length: 15; D: TRBD1; CDR3: CASSMDGTGFYGYTF; DNA: TGTGCCAGCAGTATGGACGGGACAGGGTTCTATGGCTACACCTTC
J: TRBJ1-3; size: NA; V: TRBV5-1; length: 15; D: TRBD1; CDR3: CASSLKTGGENTIYF; DNA: TGCGCCAGCAGCCTCAAAACAGGGGGAGAAAACACCATATATTTT
J: TRBJ1-5; size: NA; V: TRBV9; length: 15; D: NA; CDR3: CASSGGLNSNQPQHF; DNA: TGTGCCAGCAGCGGGGGACTAAATAGCAATCAGCCCCAGCATTTT
J: TRBJ2-3; size: NA; V: TRBV10-3; length: 14; D: NA; CDR3: CAISAREWADTQYF; DNA: TGTGCCATCAGTGCACGGGAGTGGGCGGATACGCAGTATTTT
J: TRBJ1-6; size: once; V: TRBV5-6; length: 14; D: TRBD1; CDR3: CASSFGTGASPLHF; DNA: TGTGCCAGCAGCTTCGGGACAGGGGCTTCACCCCTCCACTTT
J: TRBJ1-1; size: NA; V: TRBV14; length: 14; D: NA; CDR3: CASSRAGAGTEAFF; DNA: TGTGCCAGCAGCCGTGCGGGGGCGGGAACTGAAGCTTTCTTT
J: TRBJ2-7; size: once; V: TRBV7-9; length: 16; D: TRBD1; CDR3: CASSLIPGQGSYEQYF; DNA: TGTGCCAGCAGCTTAATCCCGGGACAGGGGAGCTACGAGCAGTACTTC
J: TRBJ2-2; size: NA; V: TRBV7-8; length: 15; D: NA; CDR3: CASSPTRGGTGELFF; DNA: TGTGCCAGCAGCCCTACTAGGGGGGGCACCGGGGAGCTGTTTTTT
J: TRBJ2-3; size: NA; V: TRBV11-2; length: 14; D: NA; CDR3: CASSLGLTADTQYF; DNA: TGTGCCAGCAGCTTAGGCCTGACAGCAGATACGCAGTATTTT
J: TRBJ1-5; size: NA; V: TRBV19; length: 13; D: NA; CDR3: CASSTQGGQPQHF; DNA: TGTGCCAGTAGTACCCAGGGAGGTCAGCCCCAGCATTTT
J: TRBJ1-2; size: NA; V: TRBV6-1; length: 15; D: NA; CDR3: CASSEQGRGSTGYTF; DNA: TGTGCCAGCAGTGAGCAAGGTAGAGGTTCGACTGGCTACACCTTC